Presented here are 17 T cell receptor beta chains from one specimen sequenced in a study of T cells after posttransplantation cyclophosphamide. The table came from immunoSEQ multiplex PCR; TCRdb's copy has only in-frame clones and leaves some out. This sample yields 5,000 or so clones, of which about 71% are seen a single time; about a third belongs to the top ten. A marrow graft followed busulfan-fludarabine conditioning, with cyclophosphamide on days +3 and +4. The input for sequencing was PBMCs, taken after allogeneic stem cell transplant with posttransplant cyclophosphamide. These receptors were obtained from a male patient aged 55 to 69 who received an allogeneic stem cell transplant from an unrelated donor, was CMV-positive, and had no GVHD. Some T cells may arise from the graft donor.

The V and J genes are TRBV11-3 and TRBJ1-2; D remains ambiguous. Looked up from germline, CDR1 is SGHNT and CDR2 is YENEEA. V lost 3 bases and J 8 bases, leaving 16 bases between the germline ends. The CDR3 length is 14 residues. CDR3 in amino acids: CASSLAGEVGGYTF. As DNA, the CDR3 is TGTGCCAGCAGCTTGGCCGGGGAGGTTGGGGGCTACACCTTC.

The CDR3 region is CASSFRASGRPGGEQYF. In DNA form, the CDR3 reads TGTGCCAGCAGCTTTCGGGCTAGCGGGAGACCGGGGGGCGAGCAGTACTTC. J is TRBJ2-7 and V is TRBV7-2, with 10 bases fitting TRBD2. The junction had 14 bases not matched to a gene; V was cut back by 3 bases and J by 6 bases. Per the germline V gene, CDR1 is SGHTA and CDR2 is FQGNSA. There are 17 residues in the CDR3.

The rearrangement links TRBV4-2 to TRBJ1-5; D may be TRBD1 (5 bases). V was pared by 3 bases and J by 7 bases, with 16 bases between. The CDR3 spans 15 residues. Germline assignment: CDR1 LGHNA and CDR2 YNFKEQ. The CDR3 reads CASSQSGQGGQPQHF. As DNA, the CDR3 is TGTGCCAGCAGCCAGTCAGGGCAGGGTGGACAGCCCCAGCATTTT.

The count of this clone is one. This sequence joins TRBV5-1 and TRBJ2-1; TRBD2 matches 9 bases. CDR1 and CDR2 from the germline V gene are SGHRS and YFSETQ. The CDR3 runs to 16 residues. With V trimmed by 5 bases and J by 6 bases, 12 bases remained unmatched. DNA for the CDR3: TGCGCCAGCAGTTCCATTAGCGGGAGCGTCTCCAATGAGCAGTTCTTC. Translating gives CASSSISGSVSNEQFF.

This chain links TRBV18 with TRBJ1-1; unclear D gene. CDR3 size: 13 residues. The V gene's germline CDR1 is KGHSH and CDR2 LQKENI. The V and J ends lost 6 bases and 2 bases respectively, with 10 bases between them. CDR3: CASSPGPNTEAFF. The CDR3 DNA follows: TGTGCCAGCTCGCCAGGCCCTAACACTGAAGCTTTCTTT.

The CDR3 DNA reads TGTGCCATCAGCCAACAGGGCGACTATGGCTACACCTTC. It translates to CAISQQGDYGYTF. The rearrangement uses TRBV10-3 and TRBJ1-2; maybe TRBD1 (6 bases). Germline-derived CDR1 and CDR2 are ENHRY and SYGVKD. This CDR3 has 13 amino acids. The germline V and J ends were trimmed by 6 bases and 3 bases, with 11 bases remaining between them.

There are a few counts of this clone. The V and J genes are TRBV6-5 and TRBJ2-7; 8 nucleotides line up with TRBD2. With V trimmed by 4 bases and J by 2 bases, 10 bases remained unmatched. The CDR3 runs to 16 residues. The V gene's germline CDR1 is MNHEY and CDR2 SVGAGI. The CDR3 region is CASSLAPSGRAYEQYF. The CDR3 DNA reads TGTGCCAGCAGTTTGGCCCCGAGCGGGAGAGCCTACGAGCAGTACTTC.

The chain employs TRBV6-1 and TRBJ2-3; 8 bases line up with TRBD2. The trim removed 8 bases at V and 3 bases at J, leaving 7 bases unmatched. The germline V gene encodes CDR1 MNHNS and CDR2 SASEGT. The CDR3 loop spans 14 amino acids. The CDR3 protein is CASDTGGITDTQYF. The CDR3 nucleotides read TGTGCCAGCGACACGGGGGGGATAACAGATACGCAGTATTTT.

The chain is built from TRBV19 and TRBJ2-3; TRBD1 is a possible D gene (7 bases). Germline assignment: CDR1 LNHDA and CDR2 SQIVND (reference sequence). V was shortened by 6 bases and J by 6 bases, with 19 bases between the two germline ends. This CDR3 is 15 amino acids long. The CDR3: CASSRLGQEGDTQYF. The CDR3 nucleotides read TGTGCCAGTAGCCGTCTAGGACAGGAGGGGGATACGCAGTATTTT.

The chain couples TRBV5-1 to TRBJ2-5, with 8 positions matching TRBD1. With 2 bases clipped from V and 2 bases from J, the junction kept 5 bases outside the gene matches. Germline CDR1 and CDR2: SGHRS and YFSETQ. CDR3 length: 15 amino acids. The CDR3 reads CASSFQDRVQETQYF. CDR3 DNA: TGCGCCAGCAGCTTCCAGGACAGGGTACAAGAGACCCAGTACTTC.

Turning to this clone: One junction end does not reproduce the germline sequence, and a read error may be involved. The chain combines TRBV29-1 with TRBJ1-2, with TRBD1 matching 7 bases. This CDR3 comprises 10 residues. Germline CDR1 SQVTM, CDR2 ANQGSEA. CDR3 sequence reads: CSVYMTGFAF. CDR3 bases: TGCAGCGTTTATATGACAGGGTTCGCCTTC.

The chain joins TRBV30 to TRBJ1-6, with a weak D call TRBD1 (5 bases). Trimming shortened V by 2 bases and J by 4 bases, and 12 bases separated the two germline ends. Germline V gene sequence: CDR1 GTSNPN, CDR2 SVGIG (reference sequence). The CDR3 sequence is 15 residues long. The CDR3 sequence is CAWSRAGTYNSPLHF. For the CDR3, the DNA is TGTGCCTGGAGTCGAGCCGGGACTTATAATTCACCCCTCCACTTT.

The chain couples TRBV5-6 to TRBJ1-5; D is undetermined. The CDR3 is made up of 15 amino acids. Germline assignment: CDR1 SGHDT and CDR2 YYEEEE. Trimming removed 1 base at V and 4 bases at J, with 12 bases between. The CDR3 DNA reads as TGTGCCAGCAGCTTGCGGCGGAGGGAAAATCAGCCCCAGCATTTT. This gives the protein CASSLRRRENQPQHF.

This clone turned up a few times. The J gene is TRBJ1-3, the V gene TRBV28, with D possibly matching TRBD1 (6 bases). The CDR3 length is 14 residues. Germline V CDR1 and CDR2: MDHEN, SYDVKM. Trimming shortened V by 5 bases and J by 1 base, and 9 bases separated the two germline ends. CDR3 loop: CASSTQGSGNTIYF. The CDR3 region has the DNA TGTGCCAGCAGTACCCAGGGGTCTGGAAACACCATATATTTT.

The CDR3 region is CASSWTGGGLYGYTF. As DNA, the CDR3 is TGTGCCAGCAGTTGGACAGGGGGAGGCCTCTATGGCTACACCTTC. The J gene is TRBJ1-2, the V gene TRBV28; 10 positions agree with TRBD1. The CDR3 spans 15 residues. The trim removed 4 bases at V and 4 bases at J, leaving 6 bases unmatched. Germline CDR1 and CDR2: MDHEN and SYDVKM.

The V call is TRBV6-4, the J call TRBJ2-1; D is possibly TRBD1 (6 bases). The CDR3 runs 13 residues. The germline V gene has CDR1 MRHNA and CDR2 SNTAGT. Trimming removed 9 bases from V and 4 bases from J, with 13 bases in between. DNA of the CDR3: TGTGCCAGTACAGGGCAAAAATACAATGAGCAGTTCTTC. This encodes CASTGQKYNEQFF.

The CDR3 DNA sequence: TGTGCCAGCAGTGAAGGCCAGACTTTACTCGCAAAGACGCAGTATTTT. Amino acids: CASSEGQTLLAKTQYF. The chain is built from TRBV2 and TRBJ2-3; D is undetermined. CDR1 is SNHLY and CDR2 is FYNNEI in the germline V gene. V lost 1 base, J lost 9 bases, and 20 bases lay in between. The CDR3 totals 16 residues.